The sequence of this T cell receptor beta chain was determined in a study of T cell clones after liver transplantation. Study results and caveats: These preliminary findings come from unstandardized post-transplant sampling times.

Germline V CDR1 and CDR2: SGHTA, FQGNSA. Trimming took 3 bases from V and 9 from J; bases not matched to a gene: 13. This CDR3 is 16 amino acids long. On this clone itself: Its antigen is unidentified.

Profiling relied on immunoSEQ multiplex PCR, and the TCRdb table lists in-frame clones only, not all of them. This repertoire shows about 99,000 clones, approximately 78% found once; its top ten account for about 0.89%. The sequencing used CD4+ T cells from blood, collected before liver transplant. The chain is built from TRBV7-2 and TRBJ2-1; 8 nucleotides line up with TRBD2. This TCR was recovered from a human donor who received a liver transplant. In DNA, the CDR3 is TGTGCCAGCAGCTTGAATAGTGGCGGGGGGCGGAGTGAGCAGTTCTTC. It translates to CASSLNSGGGRSEQFF. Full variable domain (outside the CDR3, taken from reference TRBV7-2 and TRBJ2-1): GAGVSQSPSNKVTEKGKDVELRCDPISGHTALYWYRQSLGQGLEFLIYFQGNSAPDKSGLPSDRFSAERTGGSVSTLTIQRTQQEDSAVYLCASSLNSGGGRSEQFFGPGTRLTVL.